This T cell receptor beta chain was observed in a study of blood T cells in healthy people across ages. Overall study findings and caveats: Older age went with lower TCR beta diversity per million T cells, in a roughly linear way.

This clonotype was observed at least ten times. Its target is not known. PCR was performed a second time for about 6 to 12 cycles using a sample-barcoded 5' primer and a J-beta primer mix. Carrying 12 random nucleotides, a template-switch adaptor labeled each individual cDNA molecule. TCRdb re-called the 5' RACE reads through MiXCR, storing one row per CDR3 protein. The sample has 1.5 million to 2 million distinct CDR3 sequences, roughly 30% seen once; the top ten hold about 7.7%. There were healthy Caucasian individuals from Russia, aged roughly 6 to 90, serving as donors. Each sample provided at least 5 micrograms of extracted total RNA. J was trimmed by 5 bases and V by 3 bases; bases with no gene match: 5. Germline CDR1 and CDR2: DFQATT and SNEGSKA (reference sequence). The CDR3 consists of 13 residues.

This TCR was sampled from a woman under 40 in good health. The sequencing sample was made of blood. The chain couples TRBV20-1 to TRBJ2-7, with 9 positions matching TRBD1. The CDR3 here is CSASRTGVNEQYF. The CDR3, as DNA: TGCAGTGCTAGTCGGACAGGGGTTAACGAGCAGTACTTC.